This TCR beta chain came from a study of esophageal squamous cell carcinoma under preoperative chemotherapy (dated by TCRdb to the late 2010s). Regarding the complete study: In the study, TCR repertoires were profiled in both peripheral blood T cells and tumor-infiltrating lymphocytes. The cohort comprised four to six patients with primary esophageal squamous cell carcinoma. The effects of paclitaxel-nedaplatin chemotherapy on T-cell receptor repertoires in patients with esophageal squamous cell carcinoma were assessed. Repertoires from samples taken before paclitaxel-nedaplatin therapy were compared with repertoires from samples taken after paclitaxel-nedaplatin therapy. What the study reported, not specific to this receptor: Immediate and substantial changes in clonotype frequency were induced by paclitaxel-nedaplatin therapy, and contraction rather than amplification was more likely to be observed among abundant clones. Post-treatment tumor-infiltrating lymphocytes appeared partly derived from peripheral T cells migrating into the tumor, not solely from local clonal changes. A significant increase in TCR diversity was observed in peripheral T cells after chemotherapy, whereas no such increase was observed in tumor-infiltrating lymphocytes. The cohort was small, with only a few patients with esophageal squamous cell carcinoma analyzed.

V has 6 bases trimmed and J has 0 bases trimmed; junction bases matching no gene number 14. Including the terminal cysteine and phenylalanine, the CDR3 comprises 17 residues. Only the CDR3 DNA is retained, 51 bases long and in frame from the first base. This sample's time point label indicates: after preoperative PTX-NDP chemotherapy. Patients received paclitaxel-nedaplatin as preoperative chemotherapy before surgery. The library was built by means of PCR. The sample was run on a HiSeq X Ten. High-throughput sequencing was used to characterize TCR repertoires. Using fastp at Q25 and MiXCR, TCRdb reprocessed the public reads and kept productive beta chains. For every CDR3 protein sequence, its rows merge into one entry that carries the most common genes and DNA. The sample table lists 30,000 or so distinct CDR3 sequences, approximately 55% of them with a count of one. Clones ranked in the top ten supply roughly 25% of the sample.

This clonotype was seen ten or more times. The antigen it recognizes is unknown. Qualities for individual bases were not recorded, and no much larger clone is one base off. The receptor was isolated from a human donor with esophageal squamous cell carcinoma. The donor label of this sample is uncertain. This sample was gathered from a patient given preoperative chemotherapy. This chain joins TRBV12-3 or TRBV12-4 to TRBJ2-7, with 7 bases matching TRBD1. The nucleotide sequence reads TGTGCCAGCAGCCCCGCTAGGGGGCCGCAGAGCTCCTACGAGCAGTACTTC. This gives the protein CASSPARGPQSSYEQYF.